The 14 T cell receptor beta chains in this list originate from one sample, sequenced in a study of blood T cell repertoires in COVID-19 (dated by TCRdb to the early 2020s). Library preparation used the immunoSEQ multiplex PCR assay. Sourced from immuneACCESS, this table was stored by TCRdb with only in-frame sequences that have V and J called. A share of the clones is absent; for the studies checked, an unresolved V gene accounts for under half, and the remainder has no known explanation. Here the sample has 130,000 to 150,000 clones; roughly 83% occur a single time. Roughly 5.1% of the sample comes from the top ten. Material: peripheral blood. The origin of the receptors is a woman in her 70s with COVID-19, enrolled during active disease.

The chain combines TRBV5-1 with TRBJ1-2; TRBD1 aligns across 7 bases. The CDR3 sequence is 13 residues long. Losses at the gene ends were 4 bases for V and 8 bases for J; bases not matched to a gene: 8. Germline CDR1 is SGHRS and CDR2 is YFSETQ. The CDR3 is CASSLGTAGGYTF. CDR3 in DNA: TGCGCCAGCAGCCTGGGGACAGCGGGGGGCTACACCTTC.

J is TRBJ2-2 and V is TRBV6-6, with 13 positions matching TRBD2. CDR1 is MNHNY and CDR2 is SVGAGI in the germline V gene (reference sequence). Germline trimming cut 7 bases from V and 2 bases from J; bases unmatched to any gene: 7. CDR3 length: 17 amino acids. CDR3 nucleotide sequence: TGTGCCAGCACCCGATCGGGACTAGCGGGAAACACCGGGGAGCTGTTTTTT. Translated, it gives CASTRSGLAGNTGELFF.

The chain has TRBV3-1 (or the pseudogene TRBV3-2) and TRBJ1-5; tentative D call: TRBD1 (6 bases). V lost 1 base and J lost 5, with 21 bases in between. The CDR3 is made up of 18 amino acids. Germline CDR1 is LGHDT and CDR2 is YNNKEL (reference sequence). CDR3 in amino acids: CASSQGLEKGVIDQPQHF. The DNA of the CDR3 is TGTGCCAGCAGCCAAGGGTTGGAGAAGGGGGTTATCGATCAGCCCCAGCATTTT.

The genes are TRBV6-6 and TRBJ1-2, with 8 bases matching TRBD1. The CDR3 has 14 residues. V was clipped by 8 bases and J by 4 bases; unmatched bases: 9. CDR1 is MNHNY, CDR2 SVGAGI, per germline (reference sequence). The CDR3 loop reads CASVSRTGLYGYTF. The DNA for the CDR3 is TGTGCCAGCGTGTCACGGACAGGGCTCTATGGCTACACCTTC.

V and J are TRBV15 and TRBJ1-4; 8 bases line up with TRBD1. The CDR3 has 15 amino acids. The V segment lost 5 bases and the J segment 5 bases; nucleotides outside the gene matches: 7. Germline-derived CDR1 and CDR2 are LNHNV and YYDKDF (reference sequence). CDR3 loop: CATSPRTGTNEKLFF. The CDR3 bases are TGTGCCACCAGCCCGCGGACAGGGACGAATGAAAAACTGTTTTTT.

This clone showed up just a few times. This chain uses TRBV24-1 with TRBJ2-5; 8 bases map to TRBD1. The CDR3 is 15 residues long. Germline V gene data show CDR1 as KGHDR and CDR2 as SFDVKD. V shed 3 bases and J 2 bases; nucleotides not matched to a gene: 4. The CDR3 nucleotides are TGTGCCACCAGTGATCCCGGACAGGGTCAAGAGACCCAGTACTTC. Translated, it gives CATSDPGQGQETQYF.

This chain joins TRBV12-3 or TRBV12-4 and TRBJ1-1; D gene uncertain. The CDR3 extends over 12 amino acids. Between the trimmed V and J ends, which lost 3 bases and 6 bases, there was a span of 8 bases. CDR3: CASSFHGAEAFF. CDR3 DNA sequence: TGTGCCAGCAGTTTTCACGGGGCTGAAGCTTTCTTT.

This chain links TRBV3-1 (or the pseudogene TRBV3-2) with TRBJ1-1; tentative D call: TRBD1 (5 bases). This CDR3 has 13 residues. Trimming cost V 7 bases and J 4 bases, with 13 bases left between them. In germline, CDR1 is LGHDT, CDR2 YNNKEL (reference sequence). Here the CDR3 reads CASMGLWGTEAFF. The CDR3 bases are TGTGCCAGCATGGGACTGTGGGGCACTGAAGCTTTCTTT.

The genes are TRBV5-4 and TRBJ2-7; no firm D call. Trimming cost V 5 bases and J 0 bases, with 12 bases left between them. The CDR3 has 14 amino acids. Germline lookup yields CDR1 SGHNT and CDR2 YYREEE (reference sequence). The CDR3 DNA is TGTGCCAGCAGTTCCAGATTTAACTCCTACGAGCAGTACTTC. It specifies CASSSRFNSYEQYF.

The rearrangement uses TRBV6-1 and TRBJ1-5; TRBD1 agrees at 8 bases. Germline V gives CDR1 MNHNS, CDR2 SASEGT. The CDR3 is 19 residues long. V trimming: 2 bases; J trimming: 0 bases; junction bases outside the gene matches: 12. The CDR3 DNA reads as TGTGCCAGCAGTGAATTTAGGGCAGGGGGCGTTTATAGCAATCAGCCCCAGCATTTT. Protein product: CASSEFRAGGVYSNQPQHF.

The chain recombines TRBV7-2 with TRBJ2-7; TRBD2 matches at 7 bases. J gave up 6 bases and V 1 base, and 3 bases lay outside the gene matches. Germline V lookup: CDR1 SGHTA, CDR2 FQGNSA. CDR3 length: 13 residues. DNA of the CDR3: TGTGCCAGCAGCTTAGGACTAGCCGTCGAGCAGTACTTC. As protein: CASSLGLAVEQYF.

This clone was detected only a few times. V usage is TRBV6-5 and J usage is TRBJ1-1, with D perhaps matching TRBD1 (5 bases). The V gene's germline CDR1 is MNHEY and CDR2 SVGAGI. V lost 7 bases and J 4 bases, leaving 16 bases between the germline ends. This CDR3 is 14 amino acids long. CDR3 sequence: CASILLRGGTEAFF. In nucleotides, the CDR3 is TGTGCCAGCATCCTATTACGGGGGGGCACTGAAGCTTTCTTT.

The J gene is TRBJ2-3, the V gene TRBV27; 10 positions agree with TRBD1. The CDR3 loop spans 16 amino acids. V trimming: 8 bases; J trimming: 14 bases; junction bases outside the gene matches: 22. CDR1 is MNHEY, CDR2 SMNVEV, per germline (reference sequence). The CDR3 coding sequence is TGTGCCAGCGTCCCGGGGGGGACAGGGGCTTCAGCAGGGCTGTATTTT. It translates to CASVPGGTGASAGLYF.

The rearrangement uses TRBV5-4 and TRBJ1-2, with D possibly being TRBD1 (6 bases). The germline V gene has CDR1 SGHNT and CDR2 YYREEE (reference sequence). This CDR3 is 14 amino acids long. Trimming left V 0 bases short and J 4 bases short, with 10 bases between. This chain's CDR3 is CASSLGGQAYGYTF. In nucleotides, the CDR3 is TGTGCCAGCAGCTTGGGGGGACAAGCCTATGGCTACACCTTC.